This paragraph reports one TCR beta chain. The antigen is undetermined. This record belongs to a study of identical twins. Study-level points and caveats: Invariant MAIT and iNKT cells are populations that could partly confound zero-insertion analyses. Abundant beta clonotypes from cord blood had fewer insertions, unlike memory repertoires, which showed none.

TCRdb re-derived calls from the 5' RACE reads in MiXCR, one entry per CDR3 protein. The sample has 1.5 million to 2 million distinct CDR3 sequences, less than 40% seen once. The germline V gene has CDR1 SGHRS and CDR2 YFSETQ. The J segment lost 4 bases and the V segment lost 2 bases, leaving 5 bases of the junction unmatched. This CDR3 contains 14 residues. The sequencing input was cord blood. The source is a newborn girl in good health. The rearrangement uses TRBV5-1 and TRBJ1-2; 7 nucleotides align to TRBD1. The CDR3 region has the DNA TGCGCCAGCAGCTTATACAGGGGTAGCTATGGCTACACCTTC. Translating gives CASSLYRGSYGYTF.